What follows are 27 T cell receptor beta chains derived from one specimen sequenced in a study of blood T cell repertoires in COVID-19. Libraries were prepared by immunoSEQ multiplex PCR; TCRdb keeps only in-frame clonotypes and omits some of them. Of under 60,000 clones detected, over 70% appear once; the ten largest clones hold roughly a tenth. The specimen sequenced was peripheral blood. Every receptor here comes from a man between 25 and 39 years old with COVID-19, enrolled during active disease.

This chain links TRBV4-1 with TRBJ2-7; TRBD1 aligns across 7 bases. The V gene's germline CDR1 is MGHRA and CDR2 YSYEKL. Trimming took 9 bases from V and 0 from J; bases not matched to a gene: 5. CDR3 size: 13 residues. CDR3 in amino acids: CASATGSSYEQYF. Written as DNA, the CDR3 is TGCGCCAGTGCGACAGGGAGCTCCTACGAGCAGTACTTC.

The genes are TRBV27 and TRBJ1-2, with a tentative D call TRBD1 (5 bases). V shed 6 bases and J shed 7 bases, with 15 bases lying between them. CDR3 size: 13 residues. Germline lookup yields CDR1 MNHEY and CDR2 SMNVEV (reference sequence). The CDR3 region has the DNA TGTGCCAGCAGACCCCCGGGACTTGGTGGCTACACCTTC. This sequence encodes CASRPPGLGGYTF.

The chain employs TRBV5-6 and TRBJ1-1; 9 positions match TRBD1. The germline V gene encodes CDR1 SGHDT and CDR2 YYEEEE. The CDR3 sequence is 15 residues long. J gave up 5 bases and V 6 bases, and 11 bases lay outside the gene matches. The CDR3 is CASNYRGPGWTEAFF. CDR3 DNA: TGTGCCAGCAACTACAGGGGGCCTGGATGGACTGAAGCTTTCTTT.

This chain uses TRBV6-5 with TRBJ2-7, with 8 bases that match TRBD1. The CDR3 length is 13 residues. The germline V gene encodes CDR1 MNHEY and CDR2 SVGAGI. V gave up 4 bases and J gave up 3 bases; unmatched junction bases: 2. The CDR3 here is CASSFTGGYEQYF. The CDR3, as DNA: TGTGCCAGCAGTTTCACAGGGGGCTACGAGCAGTACTTC.

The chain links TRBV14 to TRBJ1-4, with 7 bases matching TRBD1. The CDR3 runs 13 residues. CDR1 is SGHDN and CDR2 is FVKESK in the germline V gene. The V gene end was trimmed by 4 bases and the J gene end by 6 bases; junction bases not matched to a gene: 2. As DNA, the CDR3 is TGTGCCAGCAGCCGACAGGGCGATGAAAAACTGTTTTTT. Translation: CASSRQGDEKLFF. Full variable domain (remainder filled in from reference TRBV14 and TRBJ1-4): EAGVTQFPSHSVIEKGQTVTLRCDPISGHDNLYWYRRVMGKEIKFLLHFVKESKQDESGMPNNRFLAERTGGTYSTLKVQPAELEDSGVYFCASSRQGDEKLFFGSGTQLSVL.

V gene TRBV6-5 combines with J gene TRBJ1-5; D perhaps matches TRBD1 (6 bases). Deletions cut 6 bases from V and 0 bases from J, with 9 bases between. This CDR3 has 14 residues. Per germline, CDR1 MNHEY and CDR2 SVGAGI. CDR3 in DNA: TGTGCCAGCAGGGCAGGGGATAGCAATCAGCCCCAGCATTTT. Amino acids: CASRAGDSNQPQHF.

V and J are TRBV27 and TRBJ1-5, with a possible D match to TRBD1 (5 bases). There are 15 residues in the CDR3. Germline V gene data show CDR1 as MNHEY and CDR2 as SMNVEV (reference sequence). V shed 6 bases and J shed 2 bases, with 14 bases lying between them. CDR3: CASRAGSAGNQPQHF. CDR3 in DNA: TGTGCCAGCAGGGCAGGGTCCGCGGGCAATCAGCCCCAGCATTTT.

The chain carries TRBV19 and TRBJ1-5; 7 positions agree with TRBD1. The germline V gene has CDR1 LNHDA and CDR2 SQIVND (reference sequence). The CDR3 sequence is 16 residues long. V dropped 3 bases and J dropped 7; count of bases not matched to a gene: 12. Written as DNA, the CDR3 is TGTGCCAGTAGTATCAAATTACAGGGGATTGGGCAGCCCCAGCATTTT. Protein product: CASSIKLQGIGQPQHF.

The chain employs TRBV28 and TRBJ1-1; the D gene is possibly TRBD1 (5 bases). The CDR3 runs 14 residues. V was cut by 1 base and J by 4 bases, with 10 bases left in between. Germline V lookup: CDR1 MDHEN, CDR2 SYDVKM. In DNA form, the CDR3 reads TGTGCCAGCAGTTTATCATGGGGCGTCACTGAAGCTTTCTTT. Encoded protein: CASSLSWGVTEAFF.

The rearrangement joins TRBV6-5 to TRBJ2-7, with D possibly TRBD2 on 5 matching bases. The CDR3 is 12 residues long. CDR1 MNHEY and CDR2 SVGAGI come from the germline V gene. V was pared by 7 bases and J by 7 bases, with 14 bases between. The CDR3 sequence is CASNDPSGEQYF. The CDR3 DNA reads TGTGCCAGCAACGATCCCTCGGGGGAGCAGTACTTC.

The CDR3 nucleotides read TGTGCCTGGAGTTCTGGCGGGAGGGGGACAGATACGCAGTATTTT. This encodes CAWSSGGRGTDTQYF. V gene TRBV30 combines with J gene TRBJ2-3; 9 nucleotides match TRBD2. V shed 2 bases, J shed 3 bases, and the junction held 6 bases outside the gene matches. CDR3 size: 15 residues. From germline, CDR1 is GTSNPN and CDR2 SVGIG (reference sequence).

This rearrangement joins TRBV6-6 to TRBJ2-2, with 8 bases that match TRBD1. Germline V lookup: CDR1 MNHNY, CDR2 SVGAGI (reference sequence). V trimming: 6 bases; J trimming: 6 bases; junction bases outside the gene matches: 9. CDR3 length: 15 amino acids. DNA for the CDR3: TGTGCCAGCAGCACAGCCCGGGACAGGCCCGGGGAGCTGTTTTTT. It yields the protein CASSTARDRPGELFF.

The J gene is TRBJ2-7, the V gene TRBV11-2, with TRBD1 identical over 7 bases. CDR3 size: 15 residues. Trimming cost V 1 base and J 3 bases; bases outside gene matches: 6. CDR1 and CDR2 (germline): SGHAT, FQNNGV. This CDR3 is CASSLGSGQSYEQYF. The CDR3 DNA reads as TGTGCCAGCAGCTTAGGGTCGGGACAGAGCTACGAGCAGTACTTC.

The CDR3 sequence: CASSLDRIYNSPLHF. The CDR3 coding sequence is TGTGCCAGCAGCTTGGACAGGATTTATAATTCACCCCTCCACTTT. The V and J genes are TRBV7-8 and TRBJ1-6; TRBD1 matches 7 bases. CDR1 is SGHVS, CDR2 FQNEAQ, per germline. The V gene end was trimmed by 3 bases and the J gene end by 4 bases; junction bases not matched to a gene: 3. This CDR3 has 15 amino acids.

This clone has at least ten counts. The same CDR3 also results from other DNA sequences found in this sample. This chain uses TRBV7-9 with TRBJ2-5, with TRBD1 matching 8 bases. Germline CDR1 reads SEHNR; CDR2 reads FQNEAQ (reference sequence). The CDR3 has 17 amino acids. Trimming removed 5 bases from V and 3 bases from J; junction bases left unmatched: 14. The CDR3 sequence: CASSPGQAFGLKETQYF. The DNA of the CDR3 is TGTGCCAGCAGCCCGGGACAGGCGTTCGGCCTAAAAGAGACCCAGTACTTC.

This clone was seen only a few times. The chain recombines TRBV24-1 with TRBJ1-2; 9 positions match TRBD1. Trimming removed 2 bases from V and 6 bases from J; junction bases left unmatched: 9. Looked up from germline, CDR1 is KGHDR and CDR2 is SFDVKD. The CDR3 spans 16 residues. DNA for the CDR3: TGTGCCACCAGTGATTCTACAGGGGGCCGTCAAGATGGCTACACCTTC. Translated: CATSDSTGGRQDGYTF.

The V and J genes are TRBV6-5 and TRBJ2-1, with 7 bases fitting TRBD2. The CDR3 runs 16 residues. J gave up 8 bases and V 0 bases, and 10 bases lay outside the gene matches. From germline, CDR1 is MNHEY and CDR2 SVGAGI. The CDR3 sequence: CASSYSRTRSGHEQFF. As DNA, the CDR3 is TGTGCCAGCAGTTACTCGAGGACTAGGTCCGGGCATGAGCAGTTCTTC.

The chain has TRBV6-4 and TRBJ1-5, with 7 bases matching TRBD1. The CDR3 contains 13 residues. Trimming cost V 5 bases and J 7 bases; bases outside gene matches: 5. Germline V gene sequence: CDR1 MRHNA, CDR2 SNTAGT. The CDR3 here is CASSIQGGQPQHF. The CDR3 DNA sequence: TGTGCCAGCAGTATCCAGGGGGGACAGCCCCAGCATTTT.

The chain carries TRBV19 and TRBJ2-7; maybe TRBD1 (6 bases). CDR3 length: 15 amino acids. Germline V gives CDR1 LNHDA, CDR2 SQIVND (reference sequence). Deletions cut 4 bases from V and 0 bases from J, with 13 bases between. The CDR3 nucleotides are TGTGCCAGTAGTAACCCGAGCAGGGGCTCCTACGAGCAGTACTTC. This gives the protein CASSNPSRGSYEQYF.

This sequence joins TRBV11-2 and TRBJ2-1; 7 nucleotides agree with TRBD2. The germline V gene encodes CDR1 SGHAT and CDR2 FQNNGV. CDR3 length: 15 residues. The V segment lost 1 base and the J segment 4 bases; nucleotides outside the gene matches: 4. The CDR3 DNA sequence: TGTGCCAGCAGCTTAGTTGGCGGGGGATACAATGAGCAGTTCTTC. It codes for CASSLVGGGYNEQFF.

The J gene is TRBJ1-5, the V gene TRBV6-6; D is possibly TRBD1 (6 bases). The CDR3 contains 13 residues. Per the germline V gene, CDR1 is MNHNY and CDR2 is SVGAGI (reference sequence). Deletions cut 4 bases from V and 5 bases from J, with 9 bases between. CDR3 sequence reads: CASSSNRDQPQHF. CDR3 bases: TGTGCCAGCAGTTCAAACAGGGATCAGCCCCAGCATTTT.

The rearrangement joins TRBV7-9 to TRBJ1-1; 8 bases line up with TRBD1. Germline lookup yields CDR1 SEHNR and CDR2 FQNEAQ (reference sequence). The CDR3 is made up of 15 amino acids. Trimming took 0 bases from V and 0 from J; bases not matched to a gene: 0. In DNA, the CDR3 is TGTGCCAGCAGCTTAGCGACAGGGGTGAACACTGAAGCTTTCTTT. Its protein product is CASSLATGVNTEAFF.

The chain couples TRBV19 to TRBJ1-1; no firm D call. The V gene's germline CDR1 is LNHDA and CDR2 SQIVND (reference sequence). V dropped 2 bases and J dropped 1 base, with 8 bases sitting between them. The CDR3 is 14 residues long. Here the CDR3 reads CASSIQVGNTEAFF. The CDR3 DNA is TGTGCCAGTAGTATACAGGTGGGGAACACTGAAGCTTTCTTT. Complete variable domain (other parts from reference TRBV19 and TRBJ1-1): DGGITQSPKYLFRKEGQNVTLSCEQNLNHDAMYWYRQDPGQGLRLIYYSQIVNDFQKGDIAEGYSVSREKKESFPLTVTSAQKNPTAFYLCASSIQVGNTEAFFGQGTRLTVV.

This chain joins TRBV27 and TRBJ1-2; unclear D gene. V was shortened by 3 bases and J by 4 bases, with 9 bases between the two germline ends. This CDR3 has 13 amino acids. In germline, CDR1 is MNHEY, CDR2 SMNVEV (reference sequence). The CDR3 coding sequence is TGTGCCAGCAGTTTCAACCGGTTCTATGGCTACACCTTC. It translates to CASSFNRFYGYTF.

As DNA, the CDR3 is TGCGCCAGCAGCCAAGATCGCTCGACCCCCTTAGCGGCCTACGAGCAGTACTTC. Translated: CASSQDRSTPLAAYEQYF. This chain links TRBV4-3 with TRBJ2-7; perhaps TRBD2 as D (6 bases). V shed 0 bases and J shed 2 bases, with 20 bases lying between them. This CDR3 has 18 residues. Germline V gives CDR1 LGHNA, CDR2 YSLEER.

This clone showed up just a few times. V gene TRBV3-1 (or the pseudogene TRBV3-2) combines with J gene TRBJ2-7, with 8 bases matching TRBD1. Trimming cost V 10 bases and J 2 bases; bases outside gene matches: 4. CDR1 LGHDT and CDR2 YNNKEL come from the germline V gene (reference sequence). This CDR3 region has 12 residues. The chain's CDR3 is CATGTGPYEQYF. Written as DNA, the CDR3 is TGTGCCACAGGGACAGGACCCTACGAGCAGTACTTC.

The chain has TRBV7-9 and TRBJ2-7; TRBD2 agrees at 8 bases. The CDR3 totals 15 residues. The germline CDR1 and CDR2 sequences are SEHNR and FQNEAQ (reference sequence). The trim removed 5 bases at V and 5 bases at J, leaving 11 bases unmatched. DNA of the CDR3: TGTGCCAGCAGCGGTTTAGCGGGGCGGTGGGACGAGCAGTACTTC. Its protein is CASSGLAGRWDEQYF.